A single sample is the source of the 18 T cell receptor beta chains below, sequenced in a study of blood T cell repertoires in COVID-19. Assay used: immunoSEQ multiplex PCR; TCRdb lists only in-frame clones, some missing. The table lists 150,000 to 190,000 clones, 85% to 90% of them singletons. What was sequenced was peripheral blood. The receptors were sampled from a woman aged 40 to 50 with acute or convalescent COVID-19.

This chain connects TRBV20-1 to TRBJ1-5; D is perhaps TRBD1 (5 bases). In germline, CDR1 is DFQATT, CDR2 SNEGSKA (reference sequence). The CDR3 is 14 residues long. V gave up 3 bases and J gave up 6 bases, with 15 bases separating them. The CDR3 loop is CSASQGGDVQPQHF. The CDR3 nucleotides are TGCAGTGCTAGTCAGGGCGGGGATGTTCAGCCCCAGCATTTT.

The V call is TRBV27, the J call TRBJ2-7, with D unresolved. CDR3 length: 14 amino acids. Germline V lookup: CDR1 MNHEY, CDR2 SMNVEV (reference sequence). The V end lost 6 bases, the J end lost 0 bases, and 12 bases lay between the germline ends. The CDR3 region is CASSLSASSYEQYF. The CDR3 DNA reads TGTGCCAGCAGCCTTAGTGCCTCCTCCTACGAGCAGTACTTC.

The gene calls are TRBV30 and TRBJ1-1; 9 nucleotides match TRBD1. V trimming: 0 bases; J trimming: 3 bases; junction bases outside the gene matches: 2. The CDR3 is made up of 14 amino acids. Germline V CDR1 and CDR2: GTSNPN, SVGIG (reference sequence). CDR3 DNA sequence: TGTGCCTGGAGTGTAGACAGGGGGGACACTGAAGCTTTCTTT. Its translation: CAWSVDRGDTEAFF.

The chain is built from TRBV30 and TRBJ2-7; unclear D gene. Germline CDR1 GTSNPN, CDR2 SVGIG (reference sequence). The ends were cut back, 0 bases at V and 4 bases at J, with 4 bases in the middle. The CDR3 is made up of 11 amino acids. In DNA form, the CDR3 reads TGTGCCTGGAGTGTATCTTACGAGCAGTACTTC. Translating it yields CAWSVSYEQYF.

CDR3 protein: CATSIGGRSTDTQYF. CDR3 nucleotides: TGTGCCACCAGTATAGGTGGGAGAAGCACAGATACGCAGTATTTT. The chain is built from TRBV24-1 and TRBJ2-3; TRBD2 is a possible D gene (5 bases). V lost 6 bases and J lost 0, with 12 bases in between. The CDR3 runs to 15 residues. Germline V gene data show CDR1 as KGHDR and CDR2 as SFDVKD.

This clone was observed a single time. V gene TRBV29-1 combines with J gene TRBJ2-7, with TRBD1 identical over 10 bases. Germline V lookup: CDR1 SQVTM, CDR2 ANQGSEA. This CDR3 comprises 15 residues. J was trimmed by 2 bases and V by 2 bases; bases with no gene match: 6. This CDR3 reads CSVERDRGSTYEQYF. The CDR3 DNA is TGCAGCGTTGAAAGGGACAGGGGATCCACCTACGAGCAGTACTTC.

This rearrangement joins TRBV7-2 to TRBJ1-2, with D uncertain. CDR3 size: 12 residues. V was shortened by 3 bases and J by 14 bases, with 16 bases between the two germline ends. Germline V gene lookup returns CDR1 SGHTA and CDR2 FQGNSA. The CDR3 protein is CASSFAGKGFTF. The CDR3 nucleotides read TGTGCCAGCAGCTTCGCCGGGAAGGGTTTTACCTTC.

This chain joins TRBV28 and TRBJ1-4, with TRBD1 identical over 7 bases. CDR3 length: 14 amino acids. Looked up from germline, CDR1 is MDHEN and CDR2 is SYDVKM. Trimming removed 5 bases from V and 5 bases from J; junction bases left unmatched: 5. This CDR3 reads CASSPGQLNEKLFF. The CDR3 DNA is TGTGCCAGCAGTCCGGGACAGCTAAATGAAAAACTGTTTTTT.

The chain couples TRBV2 to TRBJ1-5; a weak D match, TRBD1 (6 bases). The CDR3 covers 15 residues. Germline V CDR1 and CDR2: SNHLY, FYNNEI. V shed 3 bases and J shed 2 bases, with 11 bases lying between them. For the CDR3, the DNA is TGTGCCAGCAGTGAGAGGGACACGGGCAATCAGCCCCAGCATTTT. Amino acids: CASSERDTGNQPQHF.

This chain uses TRBV19 with TRBJ1-2; 8 bases map to TRBD1. Trimming took 5 bases from V and 5 from J; bases not matched to a gene: 7. The germline CDR1 and CDR2 sequences are LNHDA and SQIVND (reference sequence). The CDR3 is 14 amino acids. The CDR3 DNA sequence: TGTGCCAGTAGTGCCGGACAGGGTCAATATGGCTACACCTTC. This codes for CASSAGQGQYGYTF.

The J gene is TRBJ1-2, the V gene TRBV19; maybe TRBD1 (6 bases). The length of the CDR3 is 18 residues. Germline values: CDR1 LNHDA, CDR2 SQIVND (reference sequence). The V and J ends lost 1 base and 1 base respectively, with 19 bases between them. CDR3 loop: CASSIGGTGHLLNYGYTF. CDR3 coding DNA: TGTGCCAGTAGTATAGGGGGGACGGGACACTTACTTAACTATGGCTACACCTTC.

The chain links TRBV5-1 to TRBJ2-2; 7 nucleotides line up with TRBD1. The V and J ends lost 4 bases and 4 bases, in that order; junction bases with no gene match: 13. CDR3 length: 17 amino acids. CDR1 is SGHRS, CDR2 YFSETQ, per germline. CDR3 in amino acids: CASSPLQGERGTGELFF. Here the CDR3 DNA reads TGCGCCAGCAGCCCCCTCCAGGGGGAAAGAGGCACCGGGGAGCTGTTTTTT. Full variable domain (missing parts from reference TRBV5-1 and TRBJ2-2): KAGVTQTPRYLIKTRGQQVTLSCSPISGHRSVSWYQQTPGQGLQFLFEYFSETQRNKGNFPGRFSGRQFSNSRSEMNVSTLELGDSALYLCASSPLQGERGTGELFFGEGSRLTVL.

A few counts support this clone. J is TRBJ2-7 and V is TRBV7-9; no reliable D call. Germline CDR1 SEHNR, CDR2 FQNEAQ (reference sequence). Trimming took 4 bases from V and 3 from J, leaving 7 bases between them. The CDR3 extends over 12 amino acids. As DNA, the CDR3 is TGTGCCAGCAGCTCGAGGATCTACGAGCAGTACTTC. This sequence encodes CASSSRIYEQYF.

This chain joins TRBV10-3 and TRBJ1-6; 8 bases fit TRBD1. The ends lost 2 bases at V and 7 bases at J; junction bases unmatched: 10. The germline gives CDR1 ENHRY, CDR2 SYGVKD. CDR3 length equals 17 residues. The CDR3 bases are TGTGCCATCAGTGAGGCCAGGGGGCATATTGCGAATTCACCCCTCCACTTT. This codes for CAISEARGHIANSPLHF.

The chain links TRBV27 to TRBJ1-2; TRBD1 matches at 7 bases. CDR3 length: 16 residues. J gave up 4 bases and V 4 bases, and 12 bases lay outside the gene matches. Germline V lookup: CDR1 MNHEY, CDR2 SMNVEV (reference sequence). The CDR3 coding sequence is TGTGCCAGCAGTTCGTACGCAGAGGGACAGCTCTATGGCTACACCTTC. Translating it yields CASSSYAEGQLYGYTF.

This chain's CDR3 is CASSQDQAGGGYGYTF. Written as DNA, the CDR3 is TGTGCCAGCAGCCAAGATCAGGCAGGGGGCGGCTATGGCTACACCTTC. This sequence joins TRBV4-2 and TRBJ1-2, with 8 bases fitting TRBD1. This CDR3 spans 16 amino acids. V was pared by 0 bases and J by 4 bases, with 7 bases of the junction left unmatched. Germline V gene sequence: CDR1 LGHNA, CDR2 YNFKEQ.

Points on this clone: Other DNA sequences from this sample encode an identical CDR3 as well. This chain joins TRBV19 and TRBJ1-5; 10 bases line up with TRBD1. Trimming took 3 bases from V and 7 from J; bases not matched to a gene: 3. Germline CDR1 and CDR2: LNHDA and SQIVND (reference sequence). This CDR3 spans 14 amino acids. The CDR3 DNA follows: TGTGCCAGTAGTATTGGGACAGGGGCCCAGCCCCAGCATTTT. Translated: CASSIGTGAQPQHF.

V is TRBV21-1 and J is TRBJ1-6. TRBV21-1 is designated a pseudogene. The CDR3 runs 18 residues. The CDR3 is CASSTRWGGPNDNSPLHF. The CDR3 DNA reads TGTGCCAGCAGCACCCGGTGGGGGGGCCCGAACGATAATTCACCCCTCCACTTT.